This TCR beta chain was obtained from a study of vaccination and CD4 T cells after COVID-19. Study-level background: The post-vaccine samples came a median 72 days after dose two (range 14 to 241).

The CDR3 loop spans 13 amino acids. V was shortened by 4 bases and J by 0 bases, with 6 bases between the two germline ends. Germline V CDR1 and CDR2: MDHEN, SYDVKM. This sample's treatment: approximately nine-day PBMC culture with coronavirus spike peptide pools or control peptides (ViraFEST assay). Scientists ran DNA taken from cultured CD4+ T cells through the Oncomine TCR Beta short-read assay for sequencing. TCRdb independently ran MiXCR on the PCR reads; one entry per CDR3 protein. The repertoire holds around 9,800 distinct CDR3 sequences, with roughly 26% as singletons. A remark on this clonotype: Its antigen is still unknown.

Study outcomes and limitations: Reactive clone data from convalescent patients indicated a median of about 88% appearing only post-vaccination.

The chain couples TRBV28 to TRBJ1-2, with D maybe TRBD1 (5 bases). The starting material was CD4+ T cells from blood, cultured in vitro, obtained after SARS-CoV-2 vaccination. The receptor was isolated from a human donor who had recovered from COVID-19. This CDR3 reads CASSWGANYGYTF. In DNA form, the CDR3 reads TGTGCCAGCAGTTGGGGGGCTAACTATGGCTACACCTTC.